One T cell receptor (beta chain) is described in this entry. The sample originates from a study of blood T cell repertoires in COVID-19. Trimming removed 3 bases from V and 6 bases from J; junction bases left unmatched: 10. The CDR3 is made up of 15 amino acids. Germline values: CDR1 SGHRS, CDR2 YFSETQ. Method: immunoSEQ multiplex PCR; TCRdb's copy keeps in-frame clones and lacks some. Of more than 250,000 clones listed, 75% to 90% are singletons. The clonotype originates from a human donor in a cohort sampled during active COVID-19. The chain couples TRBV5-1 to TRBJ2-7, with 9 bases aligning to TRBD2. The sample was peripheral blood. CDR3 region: CASSYLSGSSGEQYF. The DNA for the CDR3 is TGCGCCAGCAGCTACCTTAGCGGGAGCAGCGGCGAGCAGTACTTC. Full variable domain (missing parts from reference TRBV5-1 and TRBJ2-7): KAGVTQTPRYLIKTRGQQVTLSCSPISGHRSVSWYQQTPGQGLQFLFEYFSETQRNKGNFPGRFSGRQFSNSRSEMNVSTLELGDSALYLCASSYLSGSSGEQYFGPGTRLTVT.